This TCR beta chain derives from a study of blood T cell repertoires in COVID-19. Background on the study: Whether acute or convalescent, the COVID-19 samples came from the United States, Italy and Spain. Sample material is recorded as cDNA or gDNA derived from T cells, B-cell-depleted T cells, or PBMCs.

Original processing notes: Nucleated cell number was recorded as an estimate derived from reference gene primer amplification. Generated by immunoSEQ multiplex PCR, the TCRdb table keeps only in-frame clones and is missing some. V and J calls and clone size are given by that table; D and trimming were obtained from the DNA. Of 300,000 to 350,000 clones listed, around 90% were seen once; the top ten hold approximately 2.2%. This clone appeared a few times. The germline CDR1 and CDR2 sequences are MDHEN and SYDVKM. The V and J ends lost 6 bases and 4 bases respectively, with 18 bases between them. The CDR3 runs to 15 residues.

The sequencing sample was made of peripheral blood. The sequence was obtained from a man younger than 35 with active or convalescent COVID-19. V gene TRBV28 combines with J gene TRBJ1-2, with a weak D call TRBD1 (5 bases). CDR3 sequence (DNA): TGTGCCAGCAGCCCCCTGGGGCAGGCCTCCTATGGCTACACCTTC. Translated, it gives CASSPLGQASYGYTF.